This T cell receptor (beta chain) was identified in a study of T cell responses to AZD1222 COVID-19 vaccine. Overall study results and limits: Targets within unmutated variant regions were reportedly found for nearly half of spike-specific TCRs. Once two AZD1222 doses were given, Spike-specific TCR breadth and depth went up. A mostly white British donor set with more females was recruited, and clonal diversity was possibly underestimated.

V trimming: 0 bases; J trimming: 4 bases; junction bases outside the gene matches: 6. CDR3 length: 16 residues. The assay was immunoSEQ multiplex PCR, and TCRdb's table has in-frame clones only and misses some. Here the sample spans approximately 150,000 clones, about 91% being singletons. As to this clone: Its antigen is unknown.

The clonotype was recovered from an adult in good health. The chain links TRBV23-1 to TRBJ1-5, with 7 bases aligning to TRBD1. TRBV23-1 is identified as an open reading frame with a role that is uncertain. Sequencing was performed on peripheral blood, taken on day 0 of MenACWY control vaccination. In nucleotides, the CDR3 is TGCGCCAGCAGTCAATCCGTCAGGGGGGAGAATCAGCCCCAGCATTTT. This encodes CASSQSVRGENQPQHF.